A selection of T cell receptor beta chains follows, all from one sample in a study of follicular helper T cells after annual influenza vaccination. Sequencing used immunoSEQ multiplex PCR; TCRdb keeps in-frame clones, though not all of them. The sample carries 25,000 to 35,000 clones, roughly 80% recorded once. Source: CXCR5+ CD38- circulating T follicular helper cells from blood, taken on the day of influenza vaccination. These receptors were obtained from an adult who received the influenza vaccine. Each CDR3 is given with its conserved first and last residue. The order of the fields is J gene, V gene, D gene, CDR3 protein. A D gene is named only where the DNA matches it firmly.

j_gene: TRBJ2-3
v_gene: TRBV2
d_gene: NA
CDR3aa: CASSEAGVGFTDTQYF

j_gene: TRBJ2-7
v_gene: TRBV5-1
d_gene: NA
CDR3aa: CASSSGDWTVYEQYF

j_gene: TRBJ1-5
v_gene: TRBV28
d_gene: TRBD1
CDR3aa: CASRQGNSGQPQHF

j_gene: NA
v_gene: TRBV18
d_gene: NA
CDR3aa: CASSPSAGPGETQYF

j_gene: TRBJ1-5
v_gene: TRBV5-5
d_gene: TRBD1
CDR3aa: CASSLTGTGNQPQHF

j_gene: TRBJ1-2
v_gene: TRBV29-1
d_gene: TRBD1
CDR3aa: CSVEVLTGGHYGYTF

j_gene: TRBJ2-1
v_gene: TRBV19
d_gene: TRBD1
CDR3aa: CASSIEGNRGPPNTYNEQFF

j_gene: TRBJ1-6
v_gene: TRBV6-5
d_gene: NA
CDR3aa: CASRTEQGRDSPLHF

j_gene: TRBJ2-7
v_gene: TRBV11-2
d_gene: NA
CDR3aa: CASSPPQHYEQYF

j_gene: TRBJ1-1
v_gene: TRBV7-9
d_gene: NA
CDR3aa: CASGHNRMNTEAFF

j_gene: TRBJ1-5
v_gene: TRBV2
d_gene: NA
CDR3aa: CASNGESNQPQHF

j_gene: TRBJ1-5
v_gene: TRBV7-2
d_gene: NA
CDR3aa: CASSLPNQPQHF

j_gene: TRBJ2-3
v_gene: TRBV29-1
d_gene: NA
CDR3aa: CSIQENRVTDTQYF